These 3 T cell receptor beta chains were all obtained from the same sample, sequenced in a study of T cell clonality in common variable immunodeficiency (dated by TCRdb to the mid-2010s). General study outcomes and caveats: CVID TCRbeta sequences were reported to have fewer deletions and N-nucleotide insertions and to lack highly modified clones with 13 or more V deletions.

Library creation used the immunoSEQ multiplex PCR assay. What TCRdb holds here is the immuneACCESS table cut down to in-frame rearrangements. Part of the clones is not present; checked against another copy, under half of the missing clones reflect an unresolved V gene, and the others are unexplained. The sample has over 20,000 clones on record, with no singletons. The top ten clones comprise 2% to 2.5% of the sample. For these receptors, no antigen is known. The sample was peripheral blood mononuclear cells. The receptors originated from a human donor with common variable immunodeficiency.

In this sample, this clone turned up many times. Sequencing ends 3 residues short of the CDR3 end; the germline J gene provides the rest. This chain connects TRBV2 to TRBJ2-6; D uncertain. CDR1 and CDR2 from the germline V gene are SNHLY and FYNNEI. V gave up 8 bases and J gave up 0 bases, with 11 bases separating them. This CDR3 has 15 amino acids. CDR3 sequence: CASRRFDSGANVLTF. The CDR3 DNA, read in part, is TGTGCCAGCCGTAGATTCGACTCTGGGGCCAACGTC. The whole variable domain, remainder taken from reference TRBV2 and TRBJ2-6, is EPEVTQTPSHQVTQMGQEVILRCVPISNHLYFYWYRQILGQKVEFLVSFYNNEISEKSEIFDDQFSVERPDGSNFTLKIRSTKLEDSAMYFCASRRFDSGANVLTFGAGSRLTVL.

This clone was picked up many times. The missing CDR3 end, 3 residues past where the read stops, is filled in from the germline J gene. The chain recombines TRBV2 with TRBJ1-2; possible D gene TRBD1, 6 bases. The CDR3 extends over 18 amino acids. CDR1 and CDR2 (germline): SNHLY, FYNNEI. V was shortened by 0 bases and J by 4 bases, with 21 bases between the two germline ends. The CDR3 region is CASSEADAGATAIYGYTF. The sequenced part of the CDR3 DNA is TGTGCCAGCAGTGAAGCCGACGCGGGGGCCACAGCCATCTATGGC.

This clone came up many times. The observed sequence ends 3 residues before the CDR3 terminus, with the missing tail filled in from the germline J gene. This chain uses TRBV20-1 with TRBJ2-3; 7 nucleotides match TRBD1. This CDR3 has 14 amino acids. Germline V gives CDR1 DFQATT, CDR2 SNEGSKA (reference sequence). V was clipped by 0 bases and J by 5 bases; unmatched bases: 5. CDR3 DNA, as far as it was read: TGCAGTGCTAGAGATCTACAGGGGCAAGATACG. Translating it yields CSARDLQGQDT. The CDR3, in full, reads CSARDLQGQDTQYF.